A selection of T cell receptor beta chains follows, all from one sample in a study of CD8 T cell repertoires and HIV-1 epitope variants. What these receptors recognize is not known. Some clones are missing from TCRdb's copy, which holds only in-frame ones; the method was immunoSEQ multiplex PCR. This table has fewer than 5,500 clones, 65% appearing once. Sequenced material: cultured CD8+ T cells derived from PBMCs. The receptors were gathered from a male donor with HIV. CDR3s include the opening cysteine and the closing phenylalanine or tryptophan. D genes are given only for firm matches. Not all rows give a size; the values are once, few, many and, for expanded clones, a class.

CDR3 protein: CSVEELQGLYGYTF
CDR3 DNA: TGCAGCGTTGAAGAGTTACAGGGGCTCTATGGCTACACCTTC
J gene: TRBJ1-2
clone size: NA
D gene: TRBD1
V gene: TRBV29-1

CDR3 protein: CASSPGRFSNQPQHF
CDR3 DNA: TGTGCCAGCAGTCCCGGAAGATTTAGCAATCAGCCCCAGCATTTT
J gene: TRBJ1-5
clone size: NA
D gene: NA
V gene: TRBV6-5

CDR3 protein: CATQTGSYNEQFF
CDR3 DNA: TGTGCCACACAGACAGGTTCCTACAATGAGCAGTTCTTC
J gene: TRBJ2-1
clone size: NA
D gene: NA
V gene: TRBV6-5

CDR3 protein: CASSLNPGQPLYEQYF
CDR3 DNA: TGTGCCAGCAGCTTAAACCCGGGACAGCCCCTTTACGAGCAGTACTTC
J gene: TRBJ2-7
clone size: NA
D gene: TRBD1
V gene: TRBV7-6

CDR3 protein: CASSLLGPLNTEAFF
CDR3 DNA: TGTGCCAGCAGCTTGTTGGGACCGTTGAACACTGAAGCTTTCTTT
J gene: TRBJ1-1
clone size: NA
D gene: NA
V gene: TRBV5-6

CDR3 protein: CASSFRGDYGYTF
CDR3 DNA: TGTGCCAGCAGCTTTCGGGGGGACTATGGCTACACCTTC
J gene: TRBJ1-2
clone size: NA
D gene: NA
V gene: TRBV5-4

CDR3 protein: CASSLVEGATHYEQYF
CDR3 DNA: TGCGCCAGCAGCTTGGTAGAGGGGGCTACCCACTACGAGCAGTACTTC
J gene: TRBJ2-7
clone size: NA
D gene: TRBD1
V gene: TRBV5-1

CDR3 protein: CASSLTSGRGNSPLHF
CDR3 DNA: TGTGCCAGCAGCTTAACTTCGGGGAGGGGTAATTCACCCCTCCACTTT
J gene: TRBJ1-6
clone size: NA
D gene: NA
V gene: TRBV7-9

CDR3 protein: CASSSQGVNTQYF
CDR3 DNA: TGTGCCAGCAGTTCCCAAGGGGTGAATACGCAGTATTTT
J gene: TRBJ2-3
clone size: NA
D gene: NA
V gene: TRBV6-5

CDR3 protein: CASSPRTSGYEQYF
CDR3 DNA: TGTGCCAGCAGCCCCAGGACTAGCGGGTACGAGCAGTACTTC
J gene: TRBJ2-7
clone size: few
D gene: TRBD2
V gene: TRBV9

CDR3 protein: CASWGQGIRYDGELFF
CDR3 DNA: TGTGCCAGCTGGGGGCAGGGAATTAGATACGACGGGGAGCTGTTTTTT
J gene: TRBJ2-2
clone size: NA
D gene: NA
V gene: TRBV19

CDR3 protein: CASSLGQTTGELFF
CDR3 DNA: TGTGCCAGCAGTTTGGGACAAACCACCGGGGAGCTGTTTTTT
J gene: TRBJ2-2
clone size: NA
D gene: NA
V gene: TRBV7-8

CDR3 protein: CASSAGPGIGYTF
CDR3 DNA: TGCGCCAGCAGTGCCGGGCCAGGGATAGGCTACACCTTC
J gene: TRBJ1-2
clone size: few
D gene: NA
V gene: TRBV10-2

CDR3 protein: CASSLLNNYGYTF
CDR3 DNA: TGTGCCAGCAGCTTGCTAAACAACTATGGCTACACCTTC
J gene: TRBJ1-2
clone size: few
D gene: NA
V gene: TRBV5-8

CDR3 protein: CASSQSALAGARKGYNEQFF
CDR3 DNA: TGCGCCAGCAGTCAATCGGCATTAGCGGGAGCCCGGAAGGGGTACAATGAGCAGTTCTTC
J gene: TRBJ2-1
clone size: NA
D gene: TRBD2
V gene: TRBV23-1

CDR3 protein: CASSNGTSGSNEQFF
CDR3 DNA: TGTGCCAGCAGTAACGGGACTAGCGGGAGCAATGAGCAGTTCTTC
J gene: TRBJ2-1
clone size: NA
D gene: TRBD2
V gene: TRBV6-4

CDR3 protein: CASILGGGGTDTQYF
CDR3 DNA: TGTGCCAGCATCCTTGGGGGGGGCGGCACAGATACGCAGTATTTT
J gene: TRBJ2-3
clone size: NA
D gene: NA
V gene: TRBV28

CDR3 protein: CASSQESGLGQPQHF
CDR3 DNA: TGCGCCAGCAGCCAAGAGTCAGGGTTGGGTCAGCCCCAGCATTTT
J gene: TRBJ1-5
clone size: NA
D gene: NA
V gene: TRBV4-1

CDR3 protein: CASSRGSGDGFF
CDR3 DNA: TGTGCCAGCAGCCGGGGGAGCGGGGATGGGTTCTTC
J gene: TRBJ2-1
clone size: few
D gene: TRBD2
V gene: TRBV28

CDR3 protein: CASSLQGGRYGYTF
CDR3 DNA: TGTGCCAGCAGTCTCCAAGGGGGCCGGTATGGCTACACCTTC
J gene: TRBJ1-2
clone size: NA
D gene: TRBD1
V gene: TRBV6-5

CDR3 protein: CASSPDRTPYNEQFF
CDR3 DNA: TGTGCCAGCAGTCCAGACAGAACTCCCTACAATGAGCAGTTCTTC
J gene: TRBJ2-1
clone size: NA
D gene: NA
V gene: TRBV6-5

CDR3 protein: CASSPRDSFVGNTEAFF
CDR3 DNA: TGTGCCAGCAGCCCCCGGGACAGTTTCGTCGGGAACACTGAAGCTTTCTTT
J gene: TRBJ1-1
clone size: NA
D gene: TRBD1
V gene: TRBV5-8

CDR3 protein: CASSPSGNTDTQYF
CDR3 DNA: TGTGCCAGCAGCCCGAGCGGGAACACAGATACGCAGTATTTT
J gene: TRBJ2-3
clone size: once
D gene: TRBD2
V gene: TRBV7-9

CDR3 protein: CASSEAYRDEQYF
CDR3 DNA: TGTGCCAGCAGTGAAGCGTATAGGGACGAGCAGTACTTC
J gene: TRBJ2-7
clone size: few
D gene: NA
V gene: TRBV2

CDR3 protein: CAWSEGQDGNTIYF
CDR3 DNA: TGTGCCTGGAGTGAGGGACAGGATGGAAACACCATATATTTT
J gene: TRBJ1-3
clone size: few
D gene: TRBD1
V gene: TRBV30

CDR3 protein: CASSPPSPGANVLTF
CDR3 DNA: TGTGCCAGCAGCCCACCTAGCCCTGGGGCCAACGTCCTGACTTTC
J gene: TRBJ2-6
clone size: NA
D gene: NA
V gene: TRBV11-2

CDR3 protein: CASSLPGWVQETQYF
CDR3 DNA: TGTGCCAGCAGTTTACCGGGGTGGGTGCAAGAGACCCAGTACTTC
J gene: TRBJ2-5
clone size: NA
D gene: NA
V gene: TRBV28